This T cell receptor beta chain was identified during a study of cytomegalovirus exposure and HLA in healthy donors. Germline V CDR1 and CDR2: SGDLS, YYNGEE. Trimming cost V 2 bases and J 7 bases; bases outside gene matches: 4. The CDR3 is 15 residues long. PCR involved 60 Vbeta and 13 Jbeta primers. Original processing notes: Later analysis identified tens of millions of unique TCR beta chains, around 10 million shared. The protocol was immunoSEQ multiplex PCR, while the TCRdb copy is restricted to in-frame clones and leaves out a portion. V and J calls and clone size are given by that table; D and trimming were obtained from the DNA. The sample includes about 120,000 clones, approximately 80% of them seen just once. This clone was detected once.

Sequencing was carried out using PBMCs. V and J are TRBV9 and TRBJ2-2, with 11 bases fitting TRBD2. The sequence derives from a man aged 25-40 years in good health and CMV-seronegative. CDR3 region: CASSVTSGGVGELFF. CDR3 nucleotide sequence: TGTGCCAGCAGCGTTACTAGCGGGGGAGTCGGGGAGCTGTTTTTT.